This is a list of T cell receptor beta chains from one sample in a study of OX40 agonist ivuxolimab in advanced cancers. The data were produced by immunoSEQ multiplex PCR, yet TCRdb's version contains in-frame clones alone and is incomplete. The table shows around 79,000 clones, with approximately 85% occurring only once. The specimen comprised CD4+ or CD8+ T cells sorted from blood, sampled in a trial of the OX40 agonist ivuxolimab. The receptors were sampled from an adult with an advanced solid tumor such as melanoma, head and neck, liver or kidney cancer. Both conserved end residues are part of each CDR3.

V gene: TRBV29-1
J gene: TRBJ2-5
CDR3 protein: CSVGAGEETQYF

V gene: TRBV30
J gene: TRBJ2-3
CDR3 protein: CAWSVRGGRIDTQYF

V gene: TRBV9
J gene: TRBJ2-3
CDR3 protein: CASSVRQGDTDTQYF

V gene: TRBV6-5
J gene: TRBJ2-2
CDR3 protein: CASSSPPGELFF

V gene: TRBV7-9
J gene: TRBJ2-2
CDR3 protein: CASSLVNRGPGELFF

V gene: TRBV27
J gene: TRBJ2-2
CDR3 protein: CASSIVTGTGTGELFF

V gene: TRBV25-1
J gene: TRBJ1-2
CDR3 protein: CASYRQSAGYTF

V gene: TRBV18
J gene: TRBJ2-7
CDR3 protein: CASSPPRSTGVFYEQYF

V gene: TRBV11-1
J gene: TRBJ2-5
CDR3 protein: CASTARGGIQETQYF

V gene: TRBV5-1
J gene: TRBJ2-1
CDR3 protein: CASSSQGREQFF

V gene: TRBV18
J gene: TRBJ1-1
CDR3 protein: CASSPSPQDTEAFF

V gene: TRBV7-2
J gene: TRBJ1-3
CDR3 protein: CASSPRSLGNTIYF

V gene: TRBV19
J gene: TRBJ1-6
CDR3 protein: CASMRTGNNSPLHF

V gene: TRBV29-1
J gene: TRBJ2-1
CDR3 protein: CSVGSQGEQFF

V gene: TRBV5-4
J gene: TRBJ1-4
CDR3 protein: CASSLAGQGRKSVF

V gene: TRBV11-3
J gene: TRBJ1-2
CDR3 protein: CASSLGRQGGFCYGYTF

V gene: TRBV19
J gene: TRBJ2-7
CDR3 protein: CASSQKAGISAYEQYF

V gene: TRBV4-3
J gene: TRBJ2-1
CDR3 protein: CASSQGAGTSGELQFF

V gene: TRBV2
J gene: TRBJ2-3
CDR3 protein: CASSVSGTDTDTQYF

V gene: TRBV7-8
J gene: TRBJ2-5
CDR3 protein: CASSLGSLQETQYF

V gene: TRBV6-1
J gene: TRBJ1-2
CDR3 protein: CASSEGGATNYGYTF

V gene: TRBV7-8
J gene: TRBJ1-2
CDR3 protein: CASSTGANYGYTF

V gene: TRBV5-8
J gene: TRBJ1-2
CDR3 protein: CASSTGNGGYTF

V gene: TRBV5-1
J gene: TRBJ1-2
CDR3 protein: CASSLGGTDYYGYTF

V gene: TRBV7-8
J gene: TRBJ2-5
CDR3 protein: CASSPVLETQYF

V gene: TRBV5-1
J gene: TRBJ2-1
CDR3 protein: CASSRSGGTNEQFF

V gene: TRBV6-6
J gene: TRBJ2-4
CDR3 protein: CASSYGSGLLNIQYF

V gene: TRBV10-3
J gene: TRBJ2-7
CDR3 protein: CAISERVASYEQYF

V gene: TRBV30
J gene: TRBJ2-1
CDR3 protein: CAWSVRDEQFF